Shown below are 15 T cell receptor beta chains from a single sample sequenced in a study of T cell clusters in autoimmune cytopenias. TRB rearrangements were amplified by touch-down multiplex PCR with mixed TRB-A/B primers. TCRdb reworked the multiplex PCR reads into one entry per CDR3 protein, no DNA. Its clone listing holds around 6,400 distinct CDR3 sequences. TRB was amplified from 250 ng of peripheral blood genomic DNA per sample. Sequencing used peripheral blood. Receptors originate from a human donor with an autoimmune cytopenia or autoimmune hepatitis (not recorded which).

The CDR3 is CASSTRGQGNSPLHF. The chain couples TRBV19 to TRBJ1-6; TCRdb returns TRBD1, unconfirmable since there is no DNA. The germline gives CDR1 LNHDA, CDR2 SQIVND (reference sequence). The CDR3 runs to 15 residues.

The chain links TRBV20-1 to TRBJ1-5. Germline CDR1 and CDR2: DFQATT and SNEGSKA (reference sequence). This CDR3 spans 15 amino acids. The CDR3 reads CSASMGWVSNQPQHF.

The V gene is TRBV6-5, the J gene TRBJ1-1. Germline V CDR1 and CDR2: MNHEY, SVGAGI. CDR3 length equals 12 residues. CDR3 protein: CASTGRNTEAFF.

This chain joins TRBV6-5 and TRBJ1-2. This CDR3 spans 14 amino acids. CDR1 MNHEY and CDR2 SVGAGI come from the germline V gene. The CDR3 protein is CASTTGGSTGGYTF.

The rearrangement joins TRBV19 to TRBJ2-7; TCRdb's D call, TRBD2, is unchecked because there is no DNA. In germline, CDR1 is LNHDA, CDR2 SQIVND (reference sequence). CDR3 length: 15 residues. This chain's CDR3 is CASRTSGRGLYEQYF.

The CDR3 protein is CASSLVRVVTRTEQYF. The chain employs TRBV11-2 and TRBJ2-7. This CDR3 comprises 16 residues. From germline, CDR1 is SGHAT and CDR2 FQNNGV.

This sequence joins TRBV20-1 and TRBJ2-3; TCRdb proposes TRBD1, but this gene call is untestable without DNA. This CDR3 contains 15 residues. Germline V CDR1 and CDR2: DFQATT, SNEGSKA (reference sequence). The chain's CDR3 is CSARGQGTSTDTQYF.

The chain carries TRBV20-1 and TRBJ1-2; no DNA is available, so the TRBD1 call from TCRdb remains unchecked. This CDR3 has 13 amino acids. Per the germline V gene, CDR1 is DFQATT and CDR2 is SNEGSKA (reference sequence). The CDR3: CSARGVPGDGYTF.

This sequence joins TRBV18 and TRBJ1-3. The CDR3 is 16 residues long. CDR1 and CDR2 from the germline V gene are KGHSH and LQKENI. The CDR3 sequence is CASSPWTDPSGNTIYF.

According to its frequency, this clonotype is medium-sized (0.01 to 0.1%). The chain employs TRBV27 and TRBJ2-1; TCRdb picks TRBD2, but there is no DNA to check that call. CDR1 and CDR2 from the germline V gene are MNHEY and SMNVEV (reference sequence). The CDR3 is 15 residues long. The CDR3 loop reads CASSLGLAGGNEQFF.

The V call is TRBV12-3 or TRBV12-4, the J call TRBJ2-7; TCRdb indicates TRBD1, and absent DNA this call remains unverified. The CDR3 has 14 residues. CDR3 in amino acids: CASSSRVTGGEQYF.

The chain is built from TRBV19 and TRBJ2-1; checking the TCRdb D call of TRBD2 is not possible without DNA. Germline CDR1 reads LNHDA; CDR2 reads SQIVND (reference sequence). This CDR3 comprises 15 residues. CDR3 sequence: CASSSGTSGSWEQFF. Together with reference TRBV19 and TRBJ2-1, the CDR3 gives the full variable domain: DGGITQSPKYLFRKEGQNVTLSCEQNLNHDAMYWYRQDPGQGLRLIYYSQIVNDFQKGDIAEGYSVSREKKESFPLTVTSAQKNPTAFYLCASSSGTSGSWEQFFGPGTRLTVL.

The genes are TRBV5-1 and TRBJ1-1; the D call of TRBD1 rests on TCRdb alone, since no DNA is present to check it. This CDR3 is 14 amino acids long. From germline, CDR1 is SGHRS and CDR2 YFSETQ. Here the CDR3 reads CASSTRTGNTEAFF.

This CDR3 is CASSPTAGEQPQHF. The chain carries TRBV18 and TRBJ1-5; lacking DNA, the TRBD1 call made by TCRdb goes unchecked. This CDR3 contains 14 residues. Per the germline V gene, CDR1 is KGHSH and CDR2 is LQKENI.

This chain joins TRBV6-1 and TRBJ2-7; TCRdb lists TRBD1, though no DNA is available to test this call. Germline V gene data show CDR1 as MNHNS and CDR2 as SASEGT. The length of the CDR3 is 15 residues. This CDR3 is CAIGQGVRIDYEQYF.